This TCR beta chain was profiled in a study of CD8 T cells in ankylosing spondylitis (TCRdb year 2017). About the full investigation: The study set out to find disease-linked TCR variants by profiling T cell receptor beta repertoires in ankylosing spondylitis patients and healthy donors. The full study cohort was made up of approximately 27 ankylosing spondylitis patients and around 100 healthy donors. Samples of peripheral blood were taken, and for ankylosing spondylitis patients, synovial fluid was collected as well.

This clonotype appeared many times. This clone's antigen is unknown. Mismatch with germline at one junction end may stem from a read error. From cysteine to phenylalanine, the CDR3 is 16 amino acids long. Of all the DNA, just the CDR3 is kept, 48 bases in frame from base 1. Based on the germline V gene, the CDR1 and CDR2 sequences are MDHEN and SYDVKM. The sample was run on an Illumina HiSeq 2500. Quantitative 5'-RACE with molecular barcodes was the method used to prepare the TCR beta libraries. The paper's processing steps were these. A new computational method, built on a probabilistic model of VDJ rearrangement, was used to identify disease-linked TCR variants. The public reads were run again by TCRdb, first through fastp at Q25 and then through MiXCR, and only productive beta chains were kept. Entries that share a CDR3 protein sequence are merged under the most common genes and DNA. TCRdb's processing, not the authors', yielded these V and J calls. This sample is represented by 50,000 to 70,000 distinct CDR3 sequences; roughly 6.1% of them were singletons. The ten biggest clones cover around 5% of the sample.

The investigation overall reported the following: A TCR beta motif of about eight highly homologous amino acid variants appeared characteristic of blood from ankylosing spondylitis patients. The disease-linked clones were reported as significantly enriched in matched synovial fluid samples from ankylosing spondylitis patients. In peripheral blood, the disease-linked clones were found at relatively low frequencies and had a CD8+ phenotype. Some of the motif variants had been reported before in the synovial fluid and blood of reactive arthritis patients, a finding that suggests common disease-initiation mechanisms.

For each ankylosing spondylitis patient, the synovial fluid sample was matched to a blood sample from that same patient. Sequencing used synovial fluid, either unsorted or a sorted T cell fraction (not recorded which). The V and J genes are TRBV28 and TRBJ2-7; 9 bases in between match TRBD2. The clonotype was recovered from a male donor with ankylosing spondylitis. The CDR3 here reads CASSLGASGTWYEQYF. Here is the DNA: TGTGCCAGCAGCCTGGGAGCTAGCGGGACGTGGTACGAACAGTACTTC.